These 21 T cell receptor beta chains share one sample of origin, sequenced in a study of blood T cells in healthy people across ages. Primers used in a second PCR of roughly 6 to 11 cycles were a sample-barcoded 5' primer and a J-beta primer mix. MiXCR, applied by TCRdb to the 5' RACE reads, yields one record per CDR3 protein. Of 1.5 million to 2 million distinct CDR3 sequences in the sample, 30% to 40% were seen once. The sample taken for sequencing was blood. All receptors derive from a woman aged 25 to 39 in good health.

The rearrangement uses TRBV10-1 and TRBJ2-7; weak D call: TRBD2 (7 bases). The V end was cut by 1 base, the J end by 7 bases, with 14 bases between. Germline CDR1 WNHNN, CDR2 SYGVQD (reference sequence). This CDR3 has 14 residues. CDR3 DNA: TGCGCCAGCAGTGAGTTCAGCGGGACAAGAGAGCAGTACTTC. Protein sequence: CASSEFSGTREQYF.

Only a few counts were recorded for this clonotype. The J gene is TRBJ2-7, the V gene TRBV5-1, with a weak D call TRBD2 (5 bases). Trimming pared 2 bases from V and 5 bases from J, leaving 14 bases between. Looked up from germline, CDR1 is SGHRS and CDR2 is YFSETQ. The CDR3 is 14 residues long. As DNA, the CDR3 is TGCGCCAGCAGCTTAAGAGGGCCCCAGGACGAGCAGTACTTC. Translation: CASSLRGPQDEQYF.

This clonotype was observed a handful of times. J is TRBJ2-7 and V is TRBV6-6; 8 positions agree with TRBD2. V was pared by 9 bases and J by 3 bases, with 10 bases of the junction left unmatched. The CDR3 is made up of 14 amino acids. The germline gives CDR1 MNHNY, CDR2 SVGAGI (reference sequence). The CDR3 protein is CASMSGGRFYEQYF. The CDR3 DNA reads TGTGCCAGTATGAGCGGGGGCCGATTCTACGAGCAGTACTTC.

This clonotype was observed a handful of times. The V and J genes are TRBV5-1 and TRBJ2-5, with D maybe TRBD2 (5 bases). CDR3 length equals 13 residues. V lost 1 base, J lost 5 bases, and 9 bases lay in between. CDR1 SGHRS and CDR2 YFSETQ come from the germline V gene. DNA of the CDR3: TGCGCCAGCAGCTTGCGACTATCGGAGACCCAGTACTTC. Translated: CASSLRLSETQYF.

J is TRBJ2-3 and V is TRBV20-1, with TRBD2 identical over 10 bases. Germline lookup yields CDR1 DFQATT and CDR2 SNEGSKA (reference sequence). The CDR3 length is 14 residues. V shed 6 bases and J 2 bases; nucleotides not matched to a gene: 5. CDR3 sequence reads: CSAERGGNTDTQYF. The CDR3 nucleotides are TGCAGTGCGGAGCGGGGGGGGAACACAGATACGCAGTATTTT.

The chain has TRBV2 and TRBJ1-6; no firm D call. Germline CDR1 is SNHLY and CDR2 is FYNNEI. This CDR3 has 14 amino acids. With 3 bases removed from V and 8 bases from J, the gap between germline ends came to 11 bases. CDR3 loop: CASSDTFRHSPLHF. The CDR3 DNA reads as TGTGCCAGCAGTGACACCTTTCGACATTCACCCCTCCACTTT.

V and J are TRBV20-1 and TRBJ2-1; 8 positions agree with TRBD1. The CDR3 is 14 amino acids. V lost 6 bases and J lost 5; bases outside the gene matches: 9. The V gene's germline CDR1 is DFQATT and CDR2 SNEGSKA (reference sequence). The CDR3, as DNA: TGCAGTGCCGAAGGACAGGGCATAGACAATGAGCAGTTCTTC. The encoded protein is CSAEGQGIDNEQFF.

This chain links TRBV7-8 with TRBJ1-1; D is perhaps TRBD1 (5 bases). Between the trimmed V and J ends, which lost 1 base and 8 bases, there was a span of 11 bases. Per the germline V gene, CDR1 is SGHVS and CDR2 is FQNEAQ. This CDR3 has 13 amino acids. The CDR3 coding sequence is TGTGCCAGCAGCTTAGAGCGACAGCTAGAAGCTTTCTTT. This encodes CASSLERQLEAFF.

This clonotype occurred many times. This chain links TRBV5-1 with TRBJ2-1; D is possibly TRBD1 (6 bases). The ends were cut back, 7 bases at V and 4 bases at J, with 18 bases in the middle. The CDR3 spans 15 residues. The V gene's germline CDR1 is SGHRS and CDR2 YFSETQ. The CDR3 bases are TGCGCCAGCTCCTCCGAAGGGGGTCTGTACAATGAGCAGTTCTTC. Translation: CASSSEGGLYNEQFF.

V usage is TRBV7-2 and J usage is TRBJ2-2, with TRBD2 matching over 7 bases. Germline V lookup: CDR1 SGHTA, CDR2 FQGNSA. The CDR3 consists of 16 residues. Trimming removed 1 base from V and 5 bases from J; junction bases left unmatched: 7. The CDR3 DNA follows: TGTGCCAGCAGCTTAGTGTGGCAGGGAGGGACCGGGGAGCTGTTTTTT. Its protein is CASSLVWQGGTGELFF. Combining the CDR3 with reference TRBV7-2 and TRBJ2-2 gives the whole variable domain GAGVSQSPSNKVTEKGKDVELRCDPISGHTALYWYRQSLGQGLEFLIYFQGNSAPDKSGLPSDRFSAERTGGSVSTLTIQRTQQEDSAVYLCASSLVWQGGTGELFFGEGSRLTVL.

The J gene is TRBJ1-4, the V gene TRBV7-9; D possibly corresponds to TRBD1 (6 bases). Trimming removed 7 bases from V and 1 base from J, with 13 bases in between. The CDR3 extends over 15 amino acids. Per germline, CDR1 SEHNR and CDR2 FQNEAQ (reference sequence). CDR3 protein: CASTAGVLTNEKLFF. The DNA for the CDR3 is TGTGCCAGCACCGCAGGGGTGCTAACTAATGAAAAACTGTTTTTT.

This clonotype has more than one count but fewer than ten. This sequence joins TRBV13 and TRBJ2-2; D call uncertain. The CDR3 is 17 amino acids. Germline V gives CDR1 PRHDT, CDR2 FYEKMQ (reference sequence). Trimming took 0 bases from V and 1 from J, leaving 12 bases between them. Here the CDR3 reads CASSLGQREWNTGELFF. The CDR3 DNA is TGTGCCAGCAGCTTAGGCCAAAGGGAATGGAACACCGGGGAGCTGTTTTTT. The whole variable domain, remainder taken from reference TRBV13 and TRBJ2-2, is AAGVIQSPRHLIKEKRETATLKCYPIPRHDTVYWYQQGPGQDPQFLISFYEKMQSDKGSIPDRFSAQQFSDYHSELNMSSLELGDSALYFCASSLGQREWNTGELFFGEGSRLTVL.

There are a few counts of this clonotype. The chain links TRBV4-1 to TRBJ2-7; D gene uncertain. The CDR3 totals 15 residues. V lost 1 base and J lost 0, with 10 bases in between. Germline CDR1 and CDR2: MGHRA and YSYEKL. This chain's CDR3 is CASSQVYTNSYEQYF. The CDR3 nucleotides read TGCGCCAGCAGCCAAGTATATACGAACTCCTACGAGCAGTACTTC.

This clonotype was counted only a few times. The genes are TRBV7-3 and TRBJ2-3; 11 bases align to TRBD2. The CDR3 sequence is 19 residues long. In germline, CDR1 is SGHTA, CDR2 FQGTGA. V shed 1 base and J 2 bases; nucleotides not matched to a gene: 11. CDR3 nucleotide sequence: TGTGCCAGCAGCTTAAGTGGTATTTTAGCGGGGGGGATCACAGATACGCAGTATTTT. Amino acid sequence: CASSLSGILAGGITDTQYF.

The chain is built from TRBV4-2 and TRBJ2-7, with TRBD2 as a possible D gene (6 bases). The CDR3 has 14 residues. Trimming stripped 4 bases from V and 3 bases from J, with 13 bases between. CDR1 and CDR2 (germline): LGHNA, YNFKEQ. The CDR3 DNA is TGTGCCAGCAGCCCGGCTCCGGGGGACTACGAGCAGTACTTC. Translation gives CASSPAPGDYEQYF.

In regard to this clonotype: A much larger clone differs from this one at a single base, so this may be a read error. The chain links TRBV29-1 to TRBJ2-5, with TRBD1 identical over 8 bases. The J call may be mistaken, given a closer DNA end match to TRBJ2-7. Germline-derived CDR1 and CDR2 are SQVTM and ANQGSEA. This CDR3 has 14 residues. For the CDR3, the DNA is TGCAGCGTTGTTTTTGCAGGGGGCCTCTACGAGCAGTACTTC. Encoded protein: CSVVFAGGLYEQYF.

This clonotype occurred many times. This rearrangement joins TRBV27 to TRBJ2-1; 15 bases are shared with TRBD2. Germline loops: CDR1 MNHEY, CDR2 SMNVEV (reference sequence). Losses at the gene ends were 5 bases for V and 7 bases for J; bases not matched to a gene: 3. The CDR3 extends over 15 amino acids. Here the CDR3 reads CASSPGTSGRNEQFF. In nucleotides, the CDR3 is TGTGCCAGCAGTCCCGGGACTAGCGGGAGGAATGAGCAGTTCTTC.

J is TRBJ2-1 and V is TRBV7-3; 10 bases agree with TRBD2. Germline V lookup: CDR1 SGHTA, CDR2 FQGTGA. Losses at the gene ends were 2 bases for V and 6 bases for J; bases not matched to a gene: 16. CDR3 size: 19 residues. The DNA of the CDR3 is TGTGCCAGCAGCTTATACAAGCCCTCTAGCGGGAGTACTCGCAATGAGCAGTTCTTC. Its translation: CASSLYKPSSGSTRNEQFF.

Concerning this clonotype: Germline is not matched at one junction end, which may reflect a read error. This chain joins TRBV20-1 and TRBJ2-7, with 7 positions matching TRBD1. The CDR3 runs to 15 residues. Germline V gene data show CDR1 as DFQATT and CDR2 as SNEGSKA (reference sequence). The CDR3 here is CSARKLTGTPYEQCF. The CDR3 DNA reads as TGCAGTGCTAGAAAACTGACAGGGACCCCCTACGAGCAGTGCTTC.

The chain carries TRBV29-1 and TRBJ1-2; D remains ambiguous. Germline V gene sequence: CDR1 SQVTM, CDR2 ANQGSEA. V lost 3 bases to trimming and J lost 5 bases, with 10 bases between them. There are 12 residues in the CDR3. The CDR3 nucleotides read TGCAGCGTTGATCTGGCAGGATATGGCTACACCTTC. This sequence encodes CSVDLAGYGYTF.

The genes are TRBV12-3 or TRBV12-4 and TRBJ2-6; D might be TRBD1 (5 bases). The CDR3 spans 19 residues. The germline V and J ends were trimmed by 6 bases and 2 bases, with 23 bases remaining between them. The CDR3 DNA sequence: TGTGCCAGCAGCCCACAGGAAGGTGGGTCCCTTCCTGGGGCCAACGTCCTGACTTTC. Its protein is CASSPQEGGSLPGANVLTF.